A selection of T cell receptor beta chains follows, all from one sample in a study of cytomegalovirus exposure and HLA in healthy donors. Using immunoSEQ multiplex PCR, the repertoire was profiled, and TCRdb retains in-frame clones only, with some absent. The sample consists of approximately 120,000 clones, around 81% of them appearing once. The source material was PBMCs. The receptors stem from a woman in her twenties or thirties in good health and CMV-seronegative. Both conserved end residues are part of each CDR3. A D gene is named only where the DNA matches it firmly. Part of the rows lack a size; the others show once, few, many or a class for expanded clones.

abundance	v_gene	j_gene	d_gene	CDR3aa	CDR3nt
NA	TRBV7-2	TRBJ2-1	TRBD2	CASSSGGVLAAYNEQFF	TGTGCCAGCAGCTCGGGCGGGGTCCTAGCGGCCTACAATGAGCAGTTCTTC
few	TRBV4-2	TRBJ1-4	NA	CASSQARGVLEKLFF	TGTGCCAGCAGCCAAGCCCGGGGGGTATTAGAAAAACTGTTTTTT
NA	TRBV5-1	TRBJ2-2	TRBD2	CASSLAEVAGHTGELFF	TGCGCCAGCAGCTTGGCCGAGGTAGCGGGACACACCGGGGAGCTGTTTTTT
few	TRBV6-6	TRBJ2-7	TRBD1	CASSKDRVEQYF	TGTGCCAGCAGTAAGGACAGGGTCGAGCAGTACTTC
NA	TRBV2	TRBJ2-2	NA	CASRGAGRNTGELFF	TGTGCCAGCCGAGGGGCGGGACGAAACACCGGGGAGCTGTTTTTT
NA	TRBV6-5	TRBJ1-2	NA	CAGSYTVGYGYTF	TGTGCCGGCAGTTACACGGTCGGCTATGGCTACACCTTC
NA	TRBV30	TRBJ2-5	TRBD2	CAWSARTGGETQYF	TGTGCCTGGAGTGCACGGACGGGAGGGGAGACCCAGTACTTC
NA	TRBV11-3	TRBJ2-3	TRBD2	CASSLAGTSGTGTDTQYF	TGTGCCAGCAGCTTAGCAGGGACTAGCGGGACGGGAACAGATACGCAGTATTTT
once	TRBV5-6	TRBJ1-1	NA	CASSSRGSIAEAFF	TGTGCCAGCAGCTCCAGGGGCTCAATCGCTGAAGCTTTCTTT
NA	TRBV28	TRBJ2-3	NA	CASRIKHGGTQYF	TGTGCCAGCAGAATCAAACACGGAGGTACGCAGTATTTT
NA	TRBV9	TRBJ2-1	TRBD2	CASSPGASGYNEQFF	TGTGCCAGCAGCCCGGGAGCTAGCGGCTACAATGAGCAGTTCTTC
NA	TRBV10-2	TRBJ2-7	NA	CASSETAYEQYF	TGCGCCAGCAGTGAGACTGCCTACGAGCAGTACTTC
once	TRBV7-9	TRBJ2-7	TRBD1	CSSSLATDRDPRYEQYF	TGTTCCAGCAGCTTAGCCACGGACAGGGACCCACGGTACGAGCAGTACTTC
NA	TRBV9	TRBJ2-7	TRBD2	CASSAGLAGGLYEQYF	TGTGCCAGCAGCGCAGGACTAGCGGGAGGGCTCTACGAGCAGTACTTC
NA	TRBV6-4	TRBJ2-2	NA	CASSEQAQTNTGELFF	TGTGCCAGCAGTGAACAGGCCCAGACGAACACCGGGGAGCTGTTTTTT
few	TRBV7-7	TRBJ2-5	TRBD1	CASSPTGQGGETQYF	TGTGCTAGCAGCCCTACTGGACAGGGGGGTGAGACCCAGTACTTC
NA	TRBV27	TRBJ2-1	NA	CASSLSPGAYNEQFF	TGTGCCAGCAGTTTATCTCCTGGGGCTTACAATGAGCAGTTCTTC
NA	TRBV29-1	TRBJ1-2	NA	CSVDGLGSNYGYTF	TGCAGCGTTGATGGTCTGGGCAGTAACTATGGCTACACCTTC
NA	TRBV5-1	TRBJ1-1	NA	CASSLLLTGSVAEAFF	TGCGCCAGCAGCCTTCTACTCACAGGGTCGGTGGCTGAAGCTTTCTTT
NA	TRBV7-2	TRBJ2-1	TRBD2	CASSSPLAGGWYNEQFF	TGTGCCAGCAGCTCGCCGCTAGCGGGAGGTTGGTACAATGAGCAGTTCTTC
NA	TRBV6-1	TRBJ2-4	NA	CASSGTVLAKNIQYF	TGTGCCAGCAGTGGAACCGTACTAGCCAAAAACATTCAGTACTTC
NA	TRBV29-1	TRBJ2-1	NA	CSVAQGSSYNEQFF	TGCAGCGTCGCTCAGGGGAGCTCCTACAATGAGCAGTTCTTC
NA	TRBV6-1	TRBJ2-6	NA	CASSEQGQSSGANVLTF	TGTGCCAGCAGTGAGCAGGGCCAGAGCTCTGGGGCCAACGTCCTGACTTTC
NA	TRBV7-7	TRBJ2-2	TRBD1	CASSSQGGGELFF	TGTGCCAGCAGCTCACAGGGGGGCGGGGAGCTGTTTTTT
NA	TRBV6-5	TRBJ2-2	NA	CASSPSIGLPGELFF	TGTGCCAGCAGCCCCTCGATCGGACTACCCGGGGAGCTGTTTTTT
NA	TRBV7-5	TRBJ1-5	NA	CARSFWTGEERSQPQHF	TGTGCCAGAAGCTTTTGGACAGGGGAAGAGAGGAGTCAGCCCCAGCATTTT
once	TRBV7-2	TRBJ1-3	NA	CASSPDNLSGNTIYF	TGTGCCAGCAGCCCTGACAACCTCTCTGGAAACACCATATATTTT
NA	TRBV6-4	TRBJ1-5	NA	CASNTLTDYNQPQHF	TGTGCCAGCAATACCCTAACAGACTACAATCAGCCCCAGCATTTT